Listed here are 13 T cell receptor beta chains from one sample, sequenced in a study of T cell changes during pregnancy in multiple sclerosis. This table comes from immunoSEQ multiplex PCR, and its TCRdb copy is limited to in-frame clones, with some not included. The table includes tens of thousands of clones, roughly 91% detected once. The sample in question was CD8+ T cells from peripheral blood mononuclear cells, obtained before pregnancy. These receptors were collected from a female donor with multiple sclerosis, enrolled in a pregnancy study.

V is TRBV27 and J is TRBJ1-4; no definite D call. Germline V gene data show CDR1 as MNHEY and CDR2 as SMNVEV (reference sequence). The CDR3 spans 14 residues. V dropped 3 bases and J dropped 7 bases, with 12 bases sitting between them. The CDR3 is CASSFRLAGEKLFF. CDR3 nucleotides: TGTGCCAGCAGTTTTCGGCTAGCGGGTGAAAAACTGTTTTTT.

This sequence joins TRBV9 and TRBJ1-1; TRBD1 is a possible D gene (5 bases). The V end was cut by 3 bases, the J end by 8 bases, with 17 bases between. Germline values: CDR1 SGDLS, CDR2 YYNGEE. This CDR3 has 14 amino acids. CDR3 nucleotide sequence: TGTGCCAGCAGCGCGTTCGGGACTTTAGGAGAAGCTTTCTTT. Its protein is CASSAFGTLGEAFF.

The chain joins TRBV13 to TRBJ1-2; 7 nucleotides agree with TRBD1. Germline CDR1 PRHDT, CDR2 FYEKMQ (reference sequence). The CDR3 is 15 residues long. Losses at the gene ends were 3 bases for V and 4 bases for J; bases not matched to a gene: 8. CDR3 region: CASSLGQPFSYGYTF. In DNA form, the CDR3 reads TGTGCCAGCAGCTTGGGACAGCCTTTTTCCTATGGCTACACCTTC.

This chain links TRBV7-9 with TRBJ2-1; tentative D call: TRBD1 (6 bases). Germline loops: CDR1 SEHNR, CDR2 FQNEAQ (reference sequence). Trimming removed 3 bases at V and 4 bases at J, with 19 bases between. The CDR3 has 17 amino acids. CDR3 bases: TGTGCCAGCAGCTTTCCCACACAGGGTCCCCTTTACAATGAGCAGTTCTTC. Translated: CASSFPTQGPLYNEQFF.

The gene calls are TRBV2 and TRBJ2-2; possibly TRBD1 for D (5 bases). V gave up 10 bases and J gave up 5 bases, with 14 bases separating them. Per the germline V gene, CDR1 is SNHLY and CDR2 is FYNNEI. This CDR3 region has 13 residues. CDR3 coding DNA: TGTGCCACCCAGGTGACAGCGACCGGGGAGCTGTTTTTT. It translates to CATQVTATGELFF.

This chain links TRBV7-6 with TRBJ1-1; TRBD1 agrees at 9 bases. Germline trimming cut 4 bases from V and 1 base from J; bases unmatched to any gene: 1. The germline V gene encodes CDR1 SGHVS and CDR2 FNYEAQ. CDR3 size: 14 residues. This chain's CDR3 is CASSWGQGNTEAFF. CDR3 coding DNA: TGTGCCAGCAGCTGGGGACAGGGGAACACTGAAGCTTTCTTT.

This sequence joins TRBV5-4 and TRBJ2-5, with D possibly TRBD2 on 5 matching bases. CDR1 is SGHNT and CDR2 is YYREEE in the germline V gene (reference sequence). V lost 3 bases and J 2 bases, leaving 11 bases between the germline ends. The length of the CDR3 is 14 residues. The CDR3 loop is CASSSGSGQETQYF. CDR3 nucleotides: TGTGCCAGCAGCTCCGGCAGCGGACAAGAGACCCAGTACTTC.

The chain employs TRBV4-1 and TRBJ1-1; 7 bases are a match to TRBD1. V lost 1 base to trimming and J lost 0 bases; unmatched junction nucleotides: 2. From germline, CDR1 is MGHRA and CDR2 YSYEKL. The CDR3 runs 15 residues. The CDR3 here is CASSQGGQLNTEAFF. For the CDR3, the DNA is TGCGCCAGCAGCCAAGGGGGACAGCTGAACACTGAAGCTTTCTTT.

This clone appeared a single time. The genes are TRBV4-2 and TRBJ2-1, with unresolved D. CDR1 and CDR2 (germline): LGHNA, YNFKEQ. V gave up 1 base and J gave up 8 bases, with 12 bases separating them. This CDR3 is 14 amino acids long. The CDR3 is CASSQGLGWDEQFF. The CDR3, as DNA: TGTGCCAGCAGCCAAGGGCTAGGTTGGGATGAGCAGTTCTTC.

The chain carries TRBV14 and TRBJ1-2, with 7 bases fitting TRBD1. CDR1 SGHDN and CDR2 FVKESK come from the germline V gene. The CDR3 is made up of 13 amino acids. The ends lost 3 bases at V and 7 bases at J; junction bases unmatched: 5. The CDR3: CASSHGQDGGYTF. For the CDR3, the DNA is TGTGCCAGCAGCCATGGACAGGATGGTGGCTACACCTTC.

The chain is built from TRBV7-2 and TRBJ2-3; no firm D call. Trimming shortened V by 3 bases and J by 0 bases, and 4 bases separated the two germline ends. Germline CDR1 reads SGHTA; CDR2 reads FQGNSA. The CDR3 consists of 13 residues. CDR3 sequence: CASSFLSTDTQYF. In nucleotides, the CDR3 is TGTGCCAGCAGCTTCCTAAGCACAGATACGCAGTATTTT.

The chain links TRBV18 to TRBJ2-2; a possible D gene is TRBD1 (6 bases). Trimming cost V 5 bases and J 7 bases, with 14 bases left between them. Germline assignment: CDR1 KGHSH and CDR2 LQKENI. The CDR3 sequence is 14 residues long. This chain's CDR3 is CASSADSLIGELFF. The CDR3 DNA reads as TGTGCCAGCTCAGCGGACAGTTTAATCGGGGAGCTGTTTTTT.

The genes are TRBV7-9 and TRBJ2-1, with 13 bases matching TRBD2. The V gene's germline CDR1 is SEHNR and CDR2 FQNEAQ (reference sequence). V was clipped by 4 bases and J by 8 bases; unmatched bases: 8. The CDR3 totals 16 residues. The chain's CDR3 is CASSSQTSGGADEQFF. The CDR3 nucleotides are TGTGCCAGCAGCTCGCAAACTAGCGGGGGGGCAGATGAGCAGTTCTTC.